One and the same sample provided the 9 T cell receptor beta chains below, sequenced in a study of control samples from healthy donors and cancer patients. Using immunoSEQ multiplex PCR, the repertoire was profiled, and TCRdb retains in-frame clones only, with some absent. This table has fewer than 130,000 clones, 88% appearing once. What was sequenced was PBMCs. The receptors derive from a woman aged 60 to 75 with lung cancer.

This chain links TRBV5-1 with TRBJ2-5; D is uncertain. In germline, CDR1 is SGHRS, CDR2 YFSETQ. This CDR3 comprises 13 residues. Trimming shortened V by 4 bases and J by 5 bases, and 12 bases separated the two germline ends. Here the CDR3 reads CASSLMIGETQYF. CDR3 in DNA: TGCGCCAGCAGCCTCATGATCGGCGAGACCCAGTACTTC.

This chain connects TRBV19 to TRBJ2-2, with 9 bases aligning to TRBD1. The CDR3 contains 14 residues. V was clipped by 10 bases and J by 3 bases; unmatched bases: 6. The germline V gene has CDR1 LNHDA and CDR2 SQIVND (reference sequence). The CDR3 DNA sequence: TGTGCCACAGACAGGGGGGGAGACACCGGGGAGCTGTTTTTT. This gives the protein CATDRGGDTGELFF.

The V call is TRBV3-1 (or the pseudogene TRBV3-2), the J call TRBJ1-5; D is possibly TRBD1 (5 bases). The germline V gene has CDR1 LGHDT and CDR2 YNNKEL (reference sequence). The CDR3 is made up of 14 amino acids. V dropped 4 bases and J dropped 2 bases, with 9 bases sitting between them. CDR3 amino acids: CASSPGGGNQPQHF. In DNA form, the CDR3 reads TGTGCCAGCAGCCCTGGGGGGGGCAATCAGCCCCAGCATTTT.

The chain links TRBV7-3 to TRBJ2-1, with D possibly matching TRBD2 (6 bases). CDR3 length equals 15 residues. Trimming shortened V by 2 bases and J by 5 bases, and 13 bases separated the two germline ends. Looked up from germline, CDR1 is SGHTA and CDR2 is FQGTGA. The CDR3, as DNA: TGTGCCAGCAGCTTAGGACCGCCGGGGGACAATGAGCAGTTCTTC. Encoded protein: CASSLGPPGDNEQFF.

This clone was observed once. The V gene is TRBV4-2, the J gene TRBJ2-5; tentatively, D is TRBD2 (6 bases). The CDR3 sequence is 17 residues long. Germline V gene data show CDR1 as LGHNA and CDR2 as YNFKEQ. V was cut by 0 bases and J by 5 bases, with 19 bases left in between. As DNA, the CDR3 is TGTGCCAGCAGCCAAGATATTACAGGCAACGCGGGGGAGACCCAGTACTTC. Residues: CASSQDITGNAGETQYF.

V is TRBV7-2 and J is TRBJ1-1; no firm D call. V dropped 5 bases and J dropped 6 bases, with 7 bases sitting between them. The CDR3 is made up of 11 amino acids. Germline assignment: CDR1 SGHTA and CDR2 FQGNSA. CDR3 in amino acids: CASSPSAEAFF. The DNA of the CDR3 is TGTGCCAGCAGCCCGAGCGCTGAAGCTTTCTTT.

The chain employs TRBV19 and TRBJ2-1; 13 nucleotides line up with TRBD2. In germline, CDR1 is LNHDA, CDR2 SQIVND (reference sequence). V was pared by 6 bases and J by 8 bases, with 4 bases of the junction left unmatched. The CDR3 totals 14 residues. CDR3 protein: CASSRTSGSYEQFF. The CDR3 nucleotides are TGTGCCAGTAGCCGGACTAGCGGGAGCTATGAGCAGTTCTTC.

CDR3 sequence (DNA): TGTGCCATCGGCTCCCATAGGCCGAACACTGAAGCTTTCTTT. Amino acid sequence: CAIGSHRPNTEAFF. The chain couples TRBV10-3 to TRBJ1-1; no definite D call. The CDR3 sequence is 14 residues long. Trimming took 8 bases from V and 1 from J, leaving 14 bases between them. Germline V CDR1 and CDR2: ENHRY, SYGVKD.

CDR3 sequence reads: CASSWDKSVGAFF. The CDR3 DNA reads TGTGCCAGCAGTTGGGATAAGAGCGTGGGGGCTTTCTTT. The gene calls are TRBV28 and TRBJ1-1; no definite D call. V was trimmed by 4 bases and J by 11 bases, leaving 17 bases between them. CDR1 is MDHEN, CDR2 SYDVKM, per germline. The CDR3 runs 13 residues.